The 26 T cell receptor beta chains below all came from one sample that was sequenced in a study of blood T cell repertoires in COVID-19. Clones were sequenced by immunoSEQ multiplex PCR, and TCRdb holds only the in-frame ones, with some missing. The sample lists 220,000 or so clones, roughly 80% occurring once. Sequences were obtained from peripheral blood. The receptors were sampled from a woman aged 55-69 years who had recovered from COVID-19.

The rearrangement uses TRBV30 and TRBJ1-1; 7 positions match TRBD1. CDR3 length: 12 amino acids. Trimming at V came to 3 bases and at J to 8 bases, leaving 6 bases not matched to a gene. The germline V gene encodes CDR1 GTSNPN and CDR2 SVGIG (reference sequence). The CDR3 sequence: CAWRQIGGEAFF. The CDR3 DNA reads as TGTGCCTGGAGGCAAATAGGGGGCGAAGCTTTCTTT.

The V and J genes are TRBV11-1 and TRBJ2-7; TRBD2 agrees at 8 bases. Unmatched junction bases numbered 4, after V lost 3 bases and J lost 3 bases. The CDR3 covers 14 residues. Germline V gene lookup returns CDR1 SGHAT and CDR2 FQDESV (reference sequence). CDR3 sequence (DNA): TGTGCCAGCAGCTTTCGGGGGGGAAACTACGAGCAGTACTTC. This codes for CASSFRGGNYEQYF.

J is TRBJ1-1 and V is TRBV30; a weak D match, TRBD1 (6 bases). This CDR3 spans 14 amino acids. Germline CDR1 and CDR2: GTSNPN and SVGIG (reference sequence). Between the trimmed V and J ends, which lost 0 bases and 1 base, there was a span of 9 bases. The CDR3 region is CAWSVQGRNTEAFF. CDR3 coding DNA: TGTGCCTGGAGTGTACAGGGCAGGAACACTGAAGCTTTCTTT.

The genes are TRBV11-2 and TRBJ2-2; D perhaps matches TRBD1 (6 bases). Germline assignment: CDR1 SGHAT and CDR2 FQNNGV. V was pared by 5 bases and J by 1 base, with 8 bases between. CDR3 size: 14 residues. DNA for the CDR3: TGTGCCAGCAGCCCAGGGGTGAACACCGGGGAGCTGTTTTTT. Its protein product is CASSPGVNTGELFF.

This sequence joins TRBV9 and TRBJ2-3; 15 nucleotides align to TRBD2. Germline values: CDR1 SGDLS, CDR2 YYNGEE. The CDR3 has 16 residues. With V trimmed by 3 bases and J by 7 bases, 6 bases remained unmatched. This CDR3 is CASSAGLAGGQNTQYF. In DNA form, the CDR3 reads TGTGCCAGCAGCGCCGGACTAGCGGGGGGGCAGAATACGCAGTATTTT.

J is TRBJ2-2 and V is TRBV2; 7 nucleotides match TRBD1. Germline lookup yields CDR1 SNHLY and CDR2 FYNNEI. V was pared by 6 bases and J by 3 bases, with 4 bases of the junction left unmatched. CDR3 length equals 14 residues. The CDR3 spells CASRKGGDTGELFF. In DNA form, the CDR3 reads TGTGCCAGCAGGAAAGGGGGCGACACCGGGGAGCTGTTTTTT. Looking up the rest from reference TRBV2 and TRBJ2-2 gives the full variable domain: EPEVTQTPSHQVTQMGQEVILRCVPISNHLYFYWYRQILGQKVEFLVSFYNNEISEKSEIFDDQFSVERPDGSNFTLKIRSTKLEDSAMYFCASRKGGDTGELFFGEGSRLTVL.

The chain is built from TRBV27 and TRBJ1-5; TRBD1 might be the D (5 bases). Germline-derived CDR1 and CDR2 are MNHEY and SMNVEV (reference sequence). The CDR3 length is 16 residues. V was trimmed by 3 bases and J by 6 bases, leaving 18 bases between them. This CDR3 reads CASSFIVGGTVQPQHF. The CDR3 DNA reads as TGTGCCAGCAGTTTCATTGTTGGAGGGACGGTTCAGCCCCAGCATTTT.

Comments on this clone: Other DNA sequences of this sample code for an identical CDR3. V is TRBV5-1 and J is TRBJ2-5; 8 bases are a match to TRBD1. The CDR3 has 14 residues. CDR1 is SGHRS, CDR2 YFSETQ, per germline. V shed 2 bases, J shed 3 bases, and the junction held 3 bases outside the gene matches. As DNA, the CDR3 is TGCGCCAGCAGCTTAGCAGGGGGCGAAGAGACCCAGTACTTC. Translating it yields CASSLAGGEETQYF. Filled out from reference TRBV5-1 and TRBJ2-5, the complete variable domain reads KAGVTQTPRYLIKTRGQQVTLSCSPISGHRSVSWYQQTPGQGLQFLFEYFSETQRNKGNFPGRFSGRQFSNSRSEMNVSTLELGDSALYLCASSLAGGEETQYFGPGTRLLVL.

V usage is TRBV7-2 and J usage is TRBJ1-4, with TRBD1 matching over 7 bases. Trimming cost V 3 bases and J 0 bases; bases outside gene matches: 1. Germline V CDR1 and CDR2: SGHTA, FQGNSA. The CDR3 has 15 residues. For the CDR3, the DNA is TGTGCCAGCAGCTTGCAGGGGGCAACTAATGAAAAACTGTTTTTT. Protein: CASSLQGATNEKLFF. Combining the CDR3 with reference TRBV7-2 and TRBJ1-4 gives the whole variable domain GAGVSQSPSNKVTEKGKDVELRCDPISGHTALYWYRQSLGQGLEFLIYFQGNSAPDKSGLPSDRFSAERTGGSVSTLTIQRTQQEDSAVYLCASSLQGATNEKLFFGSGTQLSVL.

This rearrangement joins TRBV3-1 (or the pseudogene TRBV3-2) to TRBJ1-1; the D gene is possibly TRBD1 (5 bases). The CDR3 consists of 12 residues. V lost 10 bases and J lost 1, with 10 bases in between. Germline CDR1 LGHDT, CDR2 YNNKEL (reference sequence). The CDR3 DNA sequence: TGTGCCAAAGGGGCAGGGAACACTGAAGCTTTCTTT. It specifies CAKGAGNTEAFF.

This chain links TRBV7-9 with TRBJ1-6, with D possibly TRBD1 on 5 matching bases. CDR1 and CDR2 from the germline V gene are SEHNR and FQNEAQ (reference sequence). V lost 1 base and J lost 8, with 9 bases in between. This CDR3 region has 14 residues. In nucleotides, the CDR3 is TGTGCCAGCAGCTTAGGTGGGGGGGATTCACCCCTCCACTTT. Amino acid sequence: CASSLGGGDSPLHF.

This clone is labeled medium-sized. V usage is TRBV5-1 and J usage is TRBJ2-3; 8 nucleotides line up with TRBD1. The CDR3 runs 14 residues. Germline CDR1 SGHRS, CDR2 YFSETQ. Unmatched junction bases numbered 7, after V lost 5 bases and J lost 5 bases. The CDR3 DNA is TGCGCCAGCAGACAGGGGGAAGGGAGAGATACGCAGTATTTT. It codes for CASRQGEGRDTQYF.

This chain uses TRBV6-2 or TRBV6-3 with TRBJ1-3; D gene ambiguous. Germline CDR1 MNHEY, CDR2 SVGEGT. V dropped 2 bases and J dropped 0 bases, with 8 bases sitting between them. This CDR3 has 15 residues. The chain's CDR3 is CASSYEGISGNTIYF. The DNA of the CDR3 is TGTGCCAGCAGTTACGAGGGTATCTCTGGAAACACCATATATTTT.

This clone has ten or more counts. This CDR3 is CASSPDLASGELFF. The CDR3 DNA sequence: TGTGCCAGTAGTCCAGATCTAGCGTCCGGGGAGCTGTTTTTT. The chain joins TRBV19 to TRBJ2-2; possible D gene TRBD2, 6 bases. V shed 5 bases and J shed 6 bases, with 13 bases lying between them. This CDR3 contains 14 residues. Germline V lookup: CDR1 LNHDA, CDR2 SQIVND (reference sequence).

The chain joins TRBV11-3 to TRBJ2-1; D might be TRBD2 (6 bases). Trimming took 2 bases from V and 9 from J, leaving 23 bases between them. CDR3 length: 17 amino acids. Germline V lookup: CDR1 SGHNT, CDR2 YENEEA. The CDR3 spells CASSLRSRGGAQGEQFF. The CDR3, as DNA: TGTGCCAGCAGCTTAAGGAGCCGGGGCGGGGCTCAGGGTGAGCAGTTCTTC.

The chain joins TRBV18 to TRBJ1-1, with 7 bases matching TRBD1. V lost 2 bases and J lost 10; bases outside the gene matches: 4. Germline V CDR1 and CDR2: KGHSH, LQKENI. This CDR3 contains 12 residues. The chain's CDR3 is CASSPEGAVAFF. Here the CDR3 DNA reads TGTGCCAGCTCACCAGAGGGGGCTGTAGCTTTCTTT.

This sequence joins TRBV11-2 and TRBJ1-1, with 7 bases matching TRBD1. CDR3 length: 14 residues. After removal of 5 bases from V and 1 base from J, the junction contained 4 bases not matched to a gene. Germline-derived CDR1 and CDR2 are SGHAT and FQNNGV. CDR3: CASSPGTENTEAFF. As DNA, the CDR3 is TGTGCCAGCAGCCCCGGGACAGAGAACACTGAAGCTTTCTTT.

The genes are TRBV7-8 and TRBJ2-7; tentative D call: TRBD1 (6 bases). Germline lookup yields CDR1 SGHVS and CDR2 FQNEAQ. CDR3 length: 14 residues. V was cut by 5 bases and J by 3 bases, with 14 bases left in between. The CDR3 region is CASSLFTGNYEQYF. DNA of the CDR3: TGTGCCAGCAGCCTCTTCACAGGGAACTACGAGCAGTACTTC.

This clone was picked up a small number of times. The rearrangement uses TRBV7-9 and TRBJ1-2, with a tentative D call TRBD1 (6 bases). V was trimmed by 2 bases and J by 3 bases, leaving 10 bases between them. There are 14 residues in the CDR3. The germline CDR1 and CDR2 sequences are SEHNR and FQNEAQ (reference sequence). The CDR3, as DNA: TGTGCCAGCAGCTTAACCAGGGGAGACTATGGCTACACCTTC. Translated, it gives CASSLTRGDYGYTF.

V and J are TRBV3-1 (or the pseudogene TRBV3-2) and TRBJ2-5; 9 bases match TRBD2. J was trimmed by 1 base and V by 3 bases; bases with no gene match: 9. Germline V gene sequence: CDR1 LGHDT, CDR2 YNNKEL (reference sequence). This CDR3 is built from 17 residues. Written as DNA, the CDR3 is TGTGCCAGCAGCCAGGCGGGGGGGGCGGGAGTCCAAGAGACCCAGTACTTC. Protein product: CASSQAGGAGVQETQYF.

V and J are TRBV2 and TRBJ1-4; D unresolved. Trimming removed 4 bases at V and 3 bases at J, with 9 bases between. Germline V gene data show CDR1 as SNHLY and CDR2 as FYNNEI. The length of the CDR3 is 14 residues. DNA of the CDR3: TGTGCCAGCAGTGTTGAGTCGGCTAATGAAAAACTGTTTTTT. This sequence encodes CASSVESANEKLFF.

The CDR3 DNA reads TGTGCCAGCAGCTCCTCCCTCAGGGTCGGGGGGACAGATACGCAGTATTTT. Amino acids: CASSSSLRVGGTDTQYF. The V call is TRBV6-2 or TRBV6-3, the J call TRBJ2-3; 7 bases match TRBD2. The germline V gene encodes CDR1 MNHEY and CDR2 SVGEGT. Trimming cost V 6 bases and J 3 bases; bases outside gene matches: 15. This CDR3 comprises 17 residues.

The chain employs TRBV19 and TRBJ1-2; D perhaps matches TRBD1 (5 bases). V lost 6 bases and J lost 5, with 25 bases in between. Germline V gene sequence: CDR1 LNHDA, CDR2 SQIVND (reference sequence). The CDR3 has 17 amino acids. The CDR3 is CASRSERSGVGKYGYTF. The CDR3 region has the DNA TGTGCCAGTAGATCAGAACGATCGGGGGTTGGCAAGTATGGCTACACCTTC.

The J gene is TRBJ1-4, the V gene TRBV20-1; the D is unclear. The CDR3 is made up of 11 amino acids. CDR1 is DFQATT and CDR2 is SNEGSKA in the germline V gene (reference sequence). The ends were cut back, 3 bases at V and 8 bases at J, with 7 bases in the middle. The CDR3 loop reads CSARGIEKLFF. CDR3 nucleotide sequence: TGCAGTGCTAGGGGCATCGAAAAACTGTTTTTT.

V usage is TRBV12-5 and J usage is TRBJ2-1, with 7 bases lining up with TRBD1. Germline V gene sequence: CDR1 LGHNT, CDR2 FRNRAP. The CDR3 sequence is 15 residues long. V shed 0 bases, J shed 9 bases, and the junction held 8 bases outside the gene matches. The chain's CDR3 is CASGLVPNRGGEQFF. The CDR3 coding sequence is TGTGCTAGTGGTTTGGTGCCAAACAGGGGCGGTGAGCAGTTCTTC.

This rearrangement joins TRBV9 to TRBJ2-2; no clear D. This CDR3 comprises 15 residues. The germline gives CDR1 SGDLS, CDR2 YYNGEE. The ends were cut back, 4 bases at V and 0 bases at J, with 10 bases in the middle. The CDR3 is CASSPLSTNTGELFF. The CDR3 DNA follows: TGTGCCAGCAGCCCGCTGTCTACGAACACCGGGGAGCTGTTTTTT.